This TCR beta chain emerged from a study of cytomegalovirus exposure and HLA in healthy donors. Though probably carrying unrecorded immune exposures, donors were nominally healthy at sampling. The PCR used 60 Vbeta and 13 Jbeta primers. Assay used: immunoSEQ multiplex PCR; TCRdb lists only in-frame clones, some missing. The data show 110,000 or so clones, under 80% seen once. V lost 5 bases, J lost 5 bases, and 14 bases stayed unmatched. Germline V lookup: CDR1 LNHDA, CDR2 SQIVND (reference sequence). The CDR3 is 17 amino acids. Study-wide findings and caveats: The authors listed 150 to 200 TCR beta chains as cytomegalovirus-associated. Indistinguishable V segments, including TRBV6-2 and TRBV6-3, were excluded.

Of note for this clone: Its matching antigen is unknown.

The receptor was isolated from a middle-aged woman in good health and CMV-seropositive. The chain is built from TRBV19 and TRBJ2-5, with 10 positions matching TRBD1. The specimen sequenced was PBMCs. The CDR3 protein is CASSLPPRGQGRETQYF. The CDR3 DNA is TGTGCCAGTAGTCTTCCCCCCCGGGGACAGGGGCGGGAGACCCAGTACTTC. The full variable domain, completed using reference TRBV19 and TRBJ2-5, is DGGITQSPKYLFRKEGQNVTLSCEQNLNHDAMYWYRQDPGQGLRLIYYSQIVNDFQKGDIAEGYSVSREKKESFPLTVTSAQKNPTAFYLCASSLPPRGQGRETQYFGPGTRLLVL.